The text below deals with one T cell receptor beta chain. The CDR3 extends over 15 amino acids. Germline V CDR1 and CDR2: SEHNR, FQNEAQ (reference sequence). The ends lost 1 base at V and 4 bases at J; junction bases unmatched: 3. Authors' analysis steps: From reference gene primer amplification, estimates of nucleated cell counts were derived. Data came from immunoSEQ multiplex PCR; TCRdb stores just in-frame clones and leaves some out. V, J and clone size reflect that table, while D and trimming were determined from the DNA. The table records approximately 46,000 clones, approximately 86% of them present only once. This sample was taken from a study of blood T cell repertoires in COVID-19. Across the study: Acute and convalescent COVID-19 specimens originated in the United States, Italy and Spain. Sample material is recorded as cDNA or gDNA derived from T cells, B-cell-depleted T cells, or PBMCs.

The gene calls are TRBV7-9 and TRBJ1-4; TRBD1 matches 7 bases. This TCR was recovered from a woman in her sixties or seventies with acute or convalescent COVID-19. The sequenced sample consisted of peripheral blood. This CDR3 reads CASSLEGTDNEKLFF. CDR3 coding DNA: TGTGCCAGCAGCTTAGAAGGGACAGATAATGAAAAACTGTTTTTT.